This T cell receptor beta chain was recovered during a study of blood T cells in healthy people across ages. The CDR3 totals 15 residues. V trimming: 6 bases; J trimming: 2 bases; junction bases outside the gene matches: 6. Looked up from germline, CDR1 is SQVTM and CDR2 is ANQGSEA. Alongside a J-beta primer mix, a sample-barcoded 5' primer served in a second PCR lasting about 6 to 11 cycles. TCRdb reprocessed the 5' RACE reads via MiXCR and lists one record per CDR3 protein. The repertoire consists of fewer than 1,200,000 distinct CDR3 sequences, with 20% to 25% occurring once and the leading ten covering approximately 0.79%. This clonotype was observed a handful of times. The data were also submitted as part of a second study, on T cells of mothers and their children.

The genes are TRBV29-1 and TRBJ2-3; 12 bases align to TRBD2. The sample comprised blood. This receptor was identified in a girl aged 2-10 years in good health. The CDR3 here is CSVAWTSGATDTQYF. The CDR3 DNA follows: TGCAGCGTCGCCTGGACTAGCGGGGCCACAGATACGCAGTATTTT.